A selection of T cell receptor beta chains follows, all from one sample in a study of vaccination and CD4 T cells after COVID-19. Using its own MiXCR run on the PCR reads, TCRdb lists one record per CDR3 protein. The sample yields over 20,000 distinct CDR3 sequences, 54% seen once. Their antigens are not known. The sequenced sample was CD4+ T cells from blood, cultured in vitro. The receptors shown here come from a human donor who had recovered from COVID-19. Each CDR3 is given with its conserved first and last residue. Size values are once, few and many counts, or a class for expanded clones, and some rows have none.

>TRBV29-1|TRBJ2-7|few
CSVVGGTHEQYF
>TRBV12-3/TRBV12-4|TRBJ2-7|-
CASSWDPSYEQYF
>TRBV20-1|TRBJ1-5|-
CSARGDRGLGQPQHF
>TRBV30|TRBJ1-1|-
CAWNLWSQEAFF
>TRBV10-3|TRBJ1-5|few
CAISDRGWGNSNQPQHF
>TRBV20-1|TRBJ2-1|-
CRARPSFSGRATHEQFF
>TRBV27|TRBJ2-7|-
CASSSPFSSGRAREQYF
>TRBV6-2/TRBV6-3|TRBJ1-3|-
CASTRPVDRGGNTIYF
>TRBV7-9|TRBJ1-4|few
CASSLRGPRNEKLFF
>TRBV20-1|TRBJ1-6|few
CSARGRDLVDSPLHF
>TRBV7-8|TRBJ1-2|few
CASSFPDNYGYTF
>TRBV7-2|TRBJ1-1|-
CASSLAPTLNTEAFF
>TRBV7-2|TRBJ1-5|-
CASSLGQGLGGPQHF
>TRBV25-1|TRBJ2-7|once
CASRESGRYEQYF
>TRBV7-8|TRBJ2-3|-
CASSVTSGWGPDTQYF
>TRBV6-5|TRBJ1-2|few
CASSYDAENYGYTF
>TRBV20-1|TRBJ2-7|-
CSASGFYEQYF
>TRBV24-1|TRBJ2-1|-
CATSALAGGPWSGEQFF